The rows below give T cell receptor beta chains drawn from one sample of a study of patients and donors after allogeneic stem cell transplantation. TCRdb reprocessed the RT-PCR reads via MiXCR and lists one record per CDR3 protein. In the table there are approximately 27,000 distinct CDR3 sequences, 8.1% of which are singletons. The specimen was blood, either unsorted or a sorted T cell fraction (not recorded which). These receptors were taken from a human donor who was either an allogeneic HSCT recipient or a stem cell or donor lymphocyte infusion donor (not recorded which). It is not recorded whose cells these are; they may come from a transplant donor. CDR3s leave out the opening cysteine and the closing phenylalanine or tryptophan. A D gene is named only where the DNA matches it firmly.

D gene | J gene | V gene | CDR3 protein
NA | TRBJ1-2 | TRBV20-1 | SARLVTGNGYGYT
TRBD1 | TRBJ2-1 | TRBV9 | ASSFDRGSYNEQF
NA | TRBJ1-5 | TRBV15 | ATRPEGWSNQPQH
NA | TRBJ2-7 | TRBV5-1 | ASSLARDPYLSSYEQY
NA | TRBJ1-1 | TRBV3-1 | ASSHSTEAF
NA | TRBJ2-1 | TRBV7-9 | ASSQPLSDPGGEQF
NA | TRBJ1-6 | TRBV19 | ASSPRDLTNSPLH
NA | TRBJ1-6 | TRBV7-9 | ASSLAGGMGDSPLH
NA | TRBJ1-5 | TRBV4-1 | ASSQVRLNRYSNQPQH
TRBD2 | TRBJ2-1 | TRBV20-1 | SARVGGSANEQF
NA | TRBJ1-6 | TRBV28 | ASPESSYNSPLH
NA | TRBJ1-1 | TRBV28 | ASSPLRENTEAF
NA | TRBJ1-5 | TRBV30 | AWSYSGAEPQH
TRBD1 | TRBJ2-3 | TRBV7-6 | ASSFFRGQGLADTQY
NA | TRBJ1-5 | TRBV6-5 | ASSYSEHRQGGNQPQH
NA | TRBJ1-1 | TRBV25-1 | ASSEFEPEFFGTEAF
NA | TRBJ1-2 | TRBV5-1 | ASSLRTATNYGYT
NA | TRBJ2-7 | TRBV28 | ASSPTGNEQY
NA | TRBJ2-3 | TRBV7-9 | ASSSRQGLVRADTQY
NA | TRBJ2-3 | TRBV6-5 | ASSYPQQGYTDTQY
NA | TRBJ2-1 | TRBV7-3 | ASSPMVGNEQF
NA | TRBJ2-1 | TRBV28 | ASSPVRHNNEQF
NA | TRBJ2-1 | TRBV7-9 | ASSLDPAGEQF
TRBD2 | TRBJ2-1 | TRBV2 | ASSEHLAGGHEQF
NA | TRBJ1-6 | TRBV6-1 | ASNLRGGNSPLH
NA | TRBJ2-1 | TRBV7-9 | ASSFRQANNEQF
NA | TRBJ2-7 | TRBV15 | ATSRDVGGEQY
TRBD1 | TRBJ2-5 | TRBV7-7 | ASSLIGTGGETQY
NA | TRBJ2-7 | TRBV2 | ASSVGQDYEQY
NA | TRBJ2-5 | TRBV11-3 | ASSRRTVGETQY
NA | TRBJ2-6 | TRBV3-1 | ASSHRDSGANVLT
NA | TRBJ1-1 | TRBV19 | ASSIRENTEAF
NA | TRBJ2-1 | TRBV2 | ASIPGGFNEQF
TRBD1 | TRBJ2-3 | TRBV5-1 | ASSDLVLQGSYTDTQY
NA | TRBJ2-1 | TRBV12-3/TRBV12-4 | ASSFGAGEF
NA | TRBJ2-7 | TRBV5-1 | ASSSRRSPSSYEQY
NA | TRBJ2-7 | TRBV7-8 | ASSRRGSYEQY
TRBD1 | TRBJ2-7 | TRBV11-2 | ASSFQQGAQVGEQY
NA | TRBJ2-2 | TRBV15 | ATSRDTGELF
NA | TRBJ2-1 | TRBV15 | ATSRDRGNNEQF
NA | TRBJ1-5 | TRBV30 | AWSVRGGWEPQH
NA | TRBJ1-1 | TRBV7-9 | ASSLMGLNTEAF
TRBD1 | TRBJ1-1 | TRBV5-1 | ASSLEASGTGYGTEAF
NA | TRBJ2-4 | TRBV20-1 | SANPAGNIQY
NA | TRBJ2-7 | TRBV5-1 | ASSLVRQGNYEQY
NA | TRBJ2-5 | TRBV3-1 | ASRSGETQY
NA | TRBJ2-5 | TRBV5-1 | ASSGDLETQY
TRBD1 | TRBJ1-1 | TRBV10-3 | AIGRGRTEAF
NA | TRBJ2-7 | TRBV28 | ASSRQWGSYEQY
NA | TRBJ2-7 | TRBV18 | ASSPNEQY
TRBD1 | TRBJ2-5 | TRBV7-9 | ASSQMGQGAETQY
NA | TRBJ1-4 | TRBV7-9 | ASSLRSRREKLF
NA | TRBJ2-7 | TRBV18 | ASSNAYEQY
TRBD1 | TRBJ2-7 | TRBV7-9 | ASSLGGPGTGTHEQY
TRBD1 | TRBJ1-4 | TRBV2 | ASRDRTGREKLF